The 22 T cell receptor beta chains given below trace back to one sample, sequenced in a study of T cell repertoires in ileal Crohn's disease. Assay used: immunoSEQ multiplex PCR; TCRdb lists only in-frame clones, some missing. The data contain 13,000 or so clones, around 80% of them singletons. Time point meaning: inflamed ileum from the surgical specimen. The specimen was ileal tissue. These receptors originate from an adult with Crohn's disease.

In its sample, this clone was seen once. The chain joins TRBV6-1 to TRBJ2-7, with TRBD1 matching over 9 bases. CDR3 length equals 14 residues. V shed 2 bases, J shed 6 bases, and the junction held 5 bases outside the gene matches. Germline V gene sequence: CDR1 MNHNS, CDR2 SASEGT. CDR3 loop: CASSEYRGLCEQYF. In DNA form, the CDR3 reads TGTGCCAGCAGTGAATACAGGGGGCTTTGCGAGCAGTACTTC.

This chain joins TRBV10-3 and TRBJ2-3; possibly TRBD2 for D (6 bases). The CDR3 covers 15 residues. CDR1 ENHRY and CDR2 SYGVKD come from the germline V gene. Trimming took off 10 bases at V and 4 bases at J, with 21 bases between the two ends. In DNA, the CDR3 is TGTGCCACCACCCACGGCCGTGGAGGGGCAGATACGCAGTATTTT. Protein sequence: CATTHGRGGADTQYF.

This clone has a handful of counts. The chain joins TRBV2 to TRBJ2-3, with D maybe TRBD1 (6 bases). The CDR3 is 15 residues long. The ends were cut back, 0 bases at V and 6 bases at J, with 13 bases in the middle. The germline gives CDR1 SNHLY, CDR2 FYNNEI. The chain's CDR3 is CASSEAGQGADTQYF. In DNA, the CDR3 is TGTGCCAGCAGTGAAGCGGGACAAGGAGCCGATACGCAGTATTTT. The complete variable domain, with remaining parts taken from reference TRBV2 and TRBJ2-3, reads EPEVTQTPSHQVTQMGQEVILRCVPISNHLYFYWYRQILGQKVEFLVSFYNNEISEKSEIFDDQFSVERPDGSNFTLKIRSTKLEDSAMYFCASSEAGQGADTQYFGPGTRLTVL.

This clone is judged medium-sized (0.01 to 0.1%). This sequence joins TRBV27 and TRBJ2-3; a possible D gene is TRBD1 (7 bases). Germline values: CDR1 MNHEY, CDR2 SMNVEV (reference sequence). This CDR3 contains 18 residues. V was clipped by 6 bases and J by 1 base, with 23 bases between them. The CDR3 spells CASSYLGGGEEGTDTQYF. CDR3 sequence (DNA): TGTGCCAGCAGCTACCTAGGAGGGGGCGAAGAGGGCACAGATACGCAGTATTTT.

The chain joins TRBV9 to TRBJ1-1; weak D call: TRBD1 (5 bases). The CDR3 length is 14 residues. Germline loops: CDR1 SGDLS, CDR2 YYNGEE. Trimming removed 3 bases at V and 3 bases at J, with 12 bases between. CDR3 region: CASSERDSYTEAFF. Here the CDR3 DNA reads TGTGCCAGCAGCGAACGAGACAGTTACACTGAAGCTTTCTTT.

The chain's CDR3 is CASSIEDLSSGNTIYF. The CDR3 DNA reads as TGTGCCAGTAGTATTGAGGACCTTTCCTCTGGAAACACCATATATTTT. This chain joins TRBV19 and TRBJ1-3; no clear D. The germline V and J ends were trimmed by 3 bases and 0 bases, with 12 bases remaining between them. This CDR3 is 16 amino acids long. Germline-derived CDR1 and CDR2 are LNHDA and SQIVND (reference sequence).

By proportion, this clone is medium-sized. This rearrangement joins TRBV6-1 to TRBJ1-5, with D possibly TRBD1 on 6 matching bases. This CDR3 has 15 residues. The V end was cut by 7 bases, the J end by 1 base, with 14 bases between. Germline CDR1 and CDR2: MNHNS and SASEGT. For the CDR3, the DNA is TGTGCCAGCACACAGGGAGCGGAGAGCAATCAGCCCCAGCATTTT. Its protein product is CASTQGAESNQPQHF.

V gene TRBV29-1 combines with J gene TRBJ1-2; no clear D gene. The CDR3 totals 13 residues. V lost 3 bases and J lost 2, with 10 bases in between. Germline V CDR1 and CDR2: SQVTM, ANQGSEA. The CDR3 nucleotides are TGCAGCGTTGAGACGGGAGGGAACTATGGCTACACCTTC. This encodes CSVETGGNYGYTF.

CDR3 sequence (DNA): TGTGCCAGCAGCGGTTACTCACAGTCCCACGAGCAGTACTTC. Protein sequence: CASSGYSQSHEQYF. The V call is TRBV9, the J call TRBJ2-7, with D unresolved. CDR3 length: 14 residues. Per the germline V gene, CDR1 is SGDLS and CDR2 is YYNGEE. Trimming stripped 3 bases from V and 5 bases from J, with 15 bases between.

The rearrangement joins TRBV28 to TRBJ2-2, with D tentatively TRBD2 (5 bases). Looked up from germline, CDR1 is MDHEN and CDR2 is SYDVKM. The V end lost 2 bases, the J end lost 1 base, and 8 bases lay between the germline ends. This CDR3 comprises 15 residues. The CDR3 region has the DNA TGTGCCAGCAGTTTAAGTGGGAGGAACACCGGGGAGCTGTTTTTT. Translated: CASSLSGRNTGELFF.

This chain uses TRBV19 with TRBJ1-4; unclear D gene. This CDR3 is built from 14 residues. CDR1 and CDR2 from the germline V gene are LNHDA and SQIVND (reference sequence). V lost 8 bases and J lost 8, with 18 bases in between. The CDR3 nucleotides read TGTGCCAGTCTAGGTAGCAGGAGCGGCGAAAAACTGTTTTTT. Protein sequence: CASLGSRSGEKLFF.

V and J are TRBV6-1 and TRBJ2-7; TRBD2 matches at 8 bases. Germline CDR1 is MNHNS and CDR2 is SASEGT. This CDR3 comprises 14 residues. Unmatched junction bases numbered 5, after V lost 4 bases and J lost 3 bases. In nucleotides, the CDR3 is TGTGCCAGCAGTGGGAGAGGGACTAGCTACGAGCAGTACTTC. The encoded protein is CASSGRGTSYEQYF.

The chain uses TRBV5-1 and TRBJ2-6, with 7 bases identical to TRBD1. J was trimmed by 1 base and V by 5 bases; bases with no gene match: 15. There are 19 residues in the CDR3. The germline gives CDR1 SGHRS, CDR2 YFSETQ. The CDR3 protein is CASSLEVRGFASGANVLTF. In DNA, the CDR3 is TGCGCCAGCAGTCTTGAGGTCAGGGGGTTCGCATCTGGGGCCAACGTCCTGACTTTC.

The genes are TRBV27 and TRBJ2-1; 7 bases fit TRBD1. In germline, CDR1 is MNHEY, CDR2 SMNVEV (reference sequence). The V and J ends lost 6 bases and 5 bases, in that order; junction bases with no gene match: 7. There are 14 residues in the CDR3. The CDR3 sequence: CASSRGQNHNEQFF. CDR3 in DNA: TGTGCCAGCAGCCGGGGACAGAACCACAATGAGCAGTTCTTC.

V and J are TRBV5-4 and TRBJ2-2; possibly TRBD1 for D (7 bases). Trimming removed 0 bases from V and 3 bases from J, with 12 bases in between. CDR3 length: 16 amino acids. The germline CDR1 and CDR2 sequences are SGHNT and YYREEE (reference sequence). DNA of the CDR3: TGTGCCAGCAGCTTGGGCGGCAGGGGGGACACCGGGGAGCTGTTTTTT. This codes for CASSLGGRGDTGELFF.

The chain has TRBV5-4 and TRBJ1-4; D unclear. Per germline, CDR1 SGHNT and CDR2 YYREEE (reference sequence). V was clipped by 0 bases and J by 8 bases, with 11 bases between them. This CDR3 has 14 amino acids. CDR3 residues: CASSLAGLGEKLFF. The DNA of the CDR3 is TGTGCCAGCAGCTTGGCTGGCCTGGGGGAAAAACTGTTTTTT.

This chain connects TRBV25-1 to TRBJ1-2; 7 nucleotides align to TRBD1. The V gene end was trimmed by 6 bases and the J gene end by 3 bases; junction bases not matched to a gene: 13. The CDR3 is 16 residues long. Germline assignment: CDR1 MGHDK and CDR2 SYGVNS. The CDR3 reads CASRDGPGGTDYGYTF. The CDR3 nucleotides read TGTGCCAGCAGAGACGGGCCAGGGGGGACTGACTATGGCTACACCTTC.

This sequence joins TRBV30 and TRBJ1-6; D is possibly TRBD1 (5 bases). This CDR3 region has 14 residues. Between the trimmed V and J ends, which lost 0 bases and 9 bases, there was a span of 12 bases. Germline CDR1 reads GTSNPN; CDR2 reads SVGIG (reference sequence). CDR3 loop: CAWSVRQGVSPLHF. For the CDR3, the DNA is TGTGCCTGGAGTGTACGGCAGGGAGTTTCACCCCTCCACTTT.

The V gene is TRBV4-2, the J gene TRBJ1-2; the D gene is possibly TRBD1 (6 bases). The V gene's germline CDR1 is LGHNA and CDR2 YNFKEQ. The length of the CDR3 is 16 residues. Trimming shortened V by 4 bases and J by 4 bases, and 19 bases separated the two germline ends. DNA of the CDR3: TGTGCCAGCAGCCGAGACCCGGCAGGGGAGGGCTATGGCTACACCTTC. Translating gives CASSRDPAGEGYGYTF.

V gene TRBV7-9 combines with J gene TRBJ2-2, with 9 positions matching TRBD2. This CDR3 comprises 16 residues. Per germline, CDR1 SEHNR and CDR2 FQNEAQ (reference sequence). Trimming took 7 bases from V and 3 from J; bases not matched to a gene: 9. For the CDR3, the DNA is TGTGCCAGCATCAGAAGACTAGCGGCCTACACCGGGGAGCTGTTTTTT. Its protein is CASIRRLAAYTGELFF.

This chain uses TRBV6-1 with TRBJ1-6, with 8 bases aligning to TRBD1. Trimming took 4 bases from V and 3 from J; bases not matched to a gene: 2. Germline V gene lookup returns CDR1 MNHNS and CDR2 SASEGT. CDR3 length: 15 amino acids. CDR3 amino acids: CASSGQGRYNSPLHF. Written as DNA, the CDR3 is TGTGCCAGCAGTGGACAGGGGCGCTATAATTCACCCCTCCACTTT.

The J gene is TRBJ2-3, the V gene TRBV27; D unresolved. The CDR3 extends over 13 amino acids. Trimming cost V 5 bases and J 0 bases, with 6 bases left between them. The germline CDR1 and CDR2 sequences are MNHEY and SMNVEV (reference sequence). CDR3 in amino acids: CASSPLSTDTQYF. The CDR3 DNA is TGTGCCAGCAGTCCCCTCAGCACAGATACGCAGTATTTT.